The clone carrying this T cell receptor beta chain was counted only a few times. The target antigen is unknown. Then a second PCR, running roughly 6 to 12 cycles, was carried out with a sample-barcoded 5' primer and a J-beta primer mix. TCRdb re-called the 5' RACE reads through MiXCR, storing one row per CDR3 protein. The sample yields over a million distinct CDR3 sequences, around 39% seen once. Germline CDR1 and CDR2: SEHNR and FQNEAQ (reference sequence). The CDR3 spans 12 residues. With 5 bases removed from V and 10 bases from J, the gap between germline ends came to 11 bases. This entry is derived from a study of blood T cells in healthy people across ages. Findings and caveats of the study: Donor CMV status was unknown, possibly confounding expanded clonotype changes. The study could not conclusively compare naive and antigen-experienced cells, given its unsorted PBMCs. Among long-lived donors, naive CD4+ cells were more numerous and diversity higher than in aged donors.

This chain connects TRBV7-9 to TRBJ1-4; TRBD1 is a possible D gene (5 bases). The TCR was taken from a woman under 30 in good health. The sequencing input was blood. The CDR3 coding sequence is TGTGCCAGCAGCGTCGGTCAGGGAAAACTGTTTTTT. Translation gives CASSVGQGKLFF.